A single sample is the source of the 23 T cell receptor beta chains below, sequenced in a study of T cells in Graves' hyperthyroidism and ophthalmopathy (dated by TCRdb to about 2019). Receptor amplification or capture employed multiplex PCR. For sequencing, an Illumina HiSeq 2000 was employed. The TCR beta CDR3 regions were amplified from the RNA transcripts. The TCR CDR3 was subjected to a first round of RT-PCR using the HTBI primer set and the Qiagen OneStep RT-PCR kit. TCRdb redid the processing of the public reads, applying fastp at Q25 and MiXCR, and retained in-frame beta chains. Rows matching on CDR3 protein sequence are summarized as one entry with the most common DNA and genes. The table for this sample lists around 300,000 distinct CDR3 sequences; 20% to 25% of them were counted only once. The top ten hold roughly 60% of the sample. Material: blood. The receptors come from a man aged 30 to 39 with Graves' ophthalmopathy.

This clonotype showed up many times. The chain couples TRBV3-1 to TRBJ2-3, with 7 bases that match TRBD1. Germline V gene sequence: CDR1 LGHDT, CDR2 YNNKEL (reference sequence). V lost 4 bases, J lost 0 bases, and 7 bases stayed unmatched. This CDR3 comprises 16 residues. The CDR3 sequence: CASSPLQGSSTDTQYF. DNA for the CDR3: TGTGCCAGCAGCCCCCTACAGGGGAGCAGCACAGATACGCAGTATTTT.

This clonotype was seen many times. The chain employs TRBV28 and TRBJ2-1; 11 bases map to TRBD2. The junction had 8 bases not matched to a gene; V was cut back by 3 bases and J by 7 bases. Looked up from germline, CDR1 is MDHEN and CDR2 is SYDVKM. The CDR3 length is 16 residues. CDR3: CASSLLAGGTGNEQFF. The CDR3 DNA is TGTGCCAGCAGTTTGCTAGCGGGAGGCACAGGTAATGAGCAGTTCTTC.

V and J are TRBV6-1 and TRBJ2-7, with TRBD1 identical over 8 bases. This CDR3 region has 14 residues. V shed 6 bases and J 6 bases; nucleotides not matched to a gene: 10. CDR1 is MNHNS, CDR2 SASEGT, per germline. The CDR3 nucleotides read TGTGCCAGCAGACCTGACAGGGGTGGTTTCGAGCAGTACTTC. As protein: CASRPDRGGFEQYF.

V gene TRBV27 combines with J gene TRBJ1-6; a possible D gene is TRBD1 (5 bases). Germline CDR1 is MNHEY and CDR2 is SMNVEV (reference sequence). The CDR3 covers 13 residues. With 7 bases removed from V and 3 bases from J, the gap between germline ends came to 7 bases. The chain's CDR3 is CASKGDYNSPLHF. Written as DNA, the CDR3 is TGTGCCAGCAAAGGGGACTATAATTCACCCCTCCACTTT.

This clonotype was counted at least ten times. CDR3 sequence reads: CASSRTGGELFF. The CDR3 region has the DNA TGCGCCAGCAGCCGGACGGGCGGGGAGCTGTTTTTT. The V and J genes are TRBV5-1 and TRBJ2-2; D uncertain. V lost 4 bases and J 7 bases, leaving 8 bases between the germline ends. The germline V gene has CDR1 SGHRS and CDR2 YFSETQ. The CDR3 contains 12 residues.

Only a few counts were recorded for this clonotype. CDR3 in DNA: TGTGCCAGCAGTGCGTCGTCCTCTGGGGCCAACGTCCTGACTTTC. Its protein is CASSASSSGANVLTF. The genes are TRBV6-1 and TRBJ2-6; D not certain. Germline CDR1 is MNHNS and CDR2 is SASEGT. There are 15 residues in the CDR3. Trimming stripped 4 bases from V and 0 bases from J, with 7 bases between.

This clonotype has a count of ten or more. V and J are TRBV2 and TRBJ2-3; a possible D gene is TRBD1 (6 bases). Germline V gene lookup returns CDR1 SNHLY and CDR2 FYNNEI. This CDR3 is 15 amino acids long. V shed 4 bases and J shed 6 bases, with 17 bases lying between them. The CDR3 DNA is TGTGCCAGCAGTGCCCCCAGACAGGAGCTTGATACGCAGTATTTT. Translation: CASSAPRQELDTQYF.

This chain links TRBV7-8 with TRBJ2-5; no clear D. Germline CDR1 and CDR2: SGHVS and FQNEAQ. Trimming took 4 bases from V and 0 from J, leaving 9 bases between them. There are 14 residues in the CDR3. The CDR3 nucleotides read TGTGCCAGCAGCTCTACAGAGTACCAAGAGACCCAGTACTTC. Residues: CASSSTEYQETQYF.

The chain recombines TRBV6-1 with TRBJ2-6; the D is unclear. The CDR3 is 17 amino acids. The germline V gene has CDR1 MNHNS and CDR2 SASEGT. V lost 6 bases and J lost 0, with 15 bases in between. The CDR3 DNA sequence: TGTGCCAGCAGCGATGCTACGGCAAGCTCTGGGGCCAACGTCCTGACTTTC. This translates into CASSDATASSGANVLTF.

This clonotype was found a few times. The chain is built from TRBV27 and TRBJ1-6; 9 bases line up with TRBD1. The germline CDR1 and CDR2 sequences are MNHEY and SMNVEV (reference sequence). The CDR3 is 12 amino acids. V was clipped by 10 bases and J by 10 bases; unmatched bases: 5. For the CDR3, the DNA is TGTGCCACGGGGACAGGGCGATCACCCCTCCACTTT. The encoded protein is CATGTGRSPLHF.

Many counts were recorded for this clonotype. The V and J genes are TRBV28 and TRBJ2-2; 12 nucleotides line up with TRBD2. Germline CDR1 reads MDHEN; CDR2 reads SYDVKM. J was trimmed by 3 bases and V by 6 bases; bases with no gene match: 5. The CDR3 contains 16 residues. The CDR3 coding sequence is TGTGCCAGCAGCGAAACTAGCGGGAGGTACACCGGGGAGCTGTTTTTT. The encoded protein is CASSETSGRYTGELFF. The whole variable domain, remainder taken from reference TRBV28 and TRBJ2-2, is DVKVTQSSRYLVKRTGEKVFLECVQDMDHENMFWYRQDPGLGLRLIYFSYDVKMKEKGDIPEGYSVSREKKERFSLILESASTNQTSMYLCASSETSGRYTGELFFGEGSRLTVL.

This chain uses TRBV5-4 with TRBJ2-2; 15 nucleotides align to TRBD2. There are 17 residues in the CDR3. V was clipped by 5 bases and J by 7 bases; unmatched bases: 9. The germline V gene encodes CDR1 SGHNT and CDR2 YYREEE (reference sequence). CDR3 nucleotides: TGTGCCAGCAGTCCGTGGGGACTAGCGGGAGGCGGCGGGGAGCTGTTTTTT. Protein product: CASSPWGLAGGGGELFF.

In this sample, this clonotype turned up many times. V is TRBV7-8 and J is TRBJ2-1, with a tentative D call TRBD2 (6 bases). The CDR3 sequence is 18 residues long. Trimming took 5 bases from V and 0 from J, leaving 20 bases between them. The germline gives CDR1 SGHVS, CDR2 FQNEAQ. DNA of the CDR3: TGTGCCAGCAGCCAAGCGGGCCTCCTCCTTTCCTCCTACAATGAGCAGTTCTTC. Its protein is CASSQAGLLLSSYNEQFF.

This clonotype showed up many times. The chain uses TRBV3-1 and TRBJ1-3; D unresolved. There are 12 residues in the CDR3. The V gene lost 0 bases and the J gene lost 10 bases, with 7 bases spanning the gap. Germline V gene data show CDR1 as LGHDT and CDR2 as YNNKEL (reference sequence). The CDR3 nucleotides are TGTGCCAGCAGCCAAGATCCCACAACCATATATTTT. It is translated as CASSQDPTTIYF.

This clonotype has only a few counts. The chain links TRBV24-1 to TRBJ2-1; 14 nucleotides line up with TRBD2. The CDR3 covers 14 residues. CDR1 KGHDR and CDR2 SFDVKD come from the germline V gene. V shed 9 bases and J 7 bases; nucleotides not matched to a gene: 4. CDR3 DNA sequence: TGTGCCACCCGGACTAGCGGGAGGTATAATGAGCAGTTCTTC. This codes for CATRTSGRYNEQFF.

This clonotype was counted at least ten times. This chain links TRBV28 with TRBJ2-7, with a weak D call TRBD1 (6 bases). This CDR3 spans 16 amino acids. V was clipped by 5 bases and J by 4 bases, with 21 bases between them. The germline gives CDR1 MDHEN, CDR2 SYDVKM. This CDR3 is CASSPNSYRVSYEQYF. CDR3 DNA sequence: TGTGCCAGCAGTCCCAACTCCTACAGGGTTAGTTACGAGCAGTACTTC.

This clonotype was counted many times. The rearrangement uses TRBV30 and TRBJ2-3; 8 nucleotides agree with TRBD2. The CDR3 is made up of 13 amino acids. CDR1 is GTSNPN, CDR2 SVGIG, per germline (reference sequence). V dropped 8 bases and J dropped 4; count of bases not matched to a gene: 8. The CDR3 coding sequence is TGTGCCGAAAGGGGACTAGGGGCAGATACGCAGTATTTT. As protein: CAERGLGADTQYF.

V is TRBV30 and J is TRBJ1-1; D gene uncertain. V lost 4 bases and J lost 5, with 8 bases in between. Germline-derived CDR1 and CDR2 are GTSNPN and SVGIG (reference sequence). This CDR3 has 11 amino acids. The DNA of the CDR3 is TGTGCCTGGACTCTTTCTACTGAAGCTTTCTTT. This gives the protein CAWTLSTEAFF.

This clonotype has more than one count but fewer than ten. The rearrangement joins TRBV27 to TRBJ2-7; D perhaps matches TRBD2 (5 bases). Germline lookup yields CDR1 MNHEY and CDR2 SMNVEV (reference sequence). The CDR3 has 14 residues. Trimming pared 6 bases from V and 1 base from J, leaving 13 bases between. CDR3 in amino acids: CASRGGLQSYEQYF. The DNA of the CDR3 is TGTGCCAGCAGGGGCGGGTTGCAATCCTACGAGCAGTACTTC.

V is TRBV20-1 and J is TRBJ2-1; D is possibly TRBD2 (6 bases). Trimming shortened V by 5 bases and J by 6 bases, and 23 bases separated the two germline ends. The CDR3 runs to 16 residues. Germline values: CDR1 DFQATT, CDR2 SNEGSKA (reference sequence). The CDR3 loop reads CSAPVRERRIGNEQFF. CDR3 in DNA: TGCAGTGCTCCCGTCCGGGAGCGGCGTATCGGCAATGAGCAGTTCTTC.

There are many counts of this clonotype. The genes are TRBV7-9 and TRBJ1-1; 7 bases agree with TRBD1. Germline lookup yields CDR1 SEHNR and CDR2 FQNEAQ (reference sequence). V gave up 5 bases and J gave up 1 base; unmatched junction bases: 7. The CDR3 is 15 residues long. The CDR3, as DNA: TGTGCCAGCAGCAAACCCTGGGACAGGAACACTGAAGCTTTCTTT. Its protein is CASSKPWDRNTEAFF.

This clonotype was detected once. CDR3 residues: CSARAKHSSGRAGWYEQYF. The CDR3 DNA follows: TGCAGTGCTAGAGCCAAACACTCTAGCGGGAGGGCCGGGTGGTACGAGCAGTACTTC. V usage is TRBV20-1 and J usage is TRBJ2-7; 12 bases are shared with TRBD2. This CDR3 region has 19 residues. The germline CDR1 and CDR2 sequences are DFQATT and SNEGSKA (reference sequence). Unmatched junction bases numbered 17, after V lost 1 base and J lost 4 bases.

J is TRBJ1-5 and V is TRBV2; TRBD1 matches 11 bases. Losses at the gene ends were 1 base for V and 4 bases for J; bases not matched to a gene: 3. Germline CDR1 and CDR2: SNHLY and FYNNEI. The CDR3 runs to 16 residues. CDR3 loop: CASSEERDRGNQPQHF. The CDR3 coding sequence is TGTGCCAGCAGTGAAGAGAGGGACAGGGGGAATCAGCCCCAGCATTTT.